What follows is one TCR beta chain and its context. The target antigen is unknown. These data come from a study of T cell repertoires in cytomegalovirus infection. Across the whole study: CMV infection together with matching HLA type was indicated by public TCR beta signatures.

Study observations and caveats: Predominance within the ex vivo response was attributable to HLA-C-restricted CMV-specific TCR beta clonotypes. Using cumulative public TCR beta family frequency, the authors identified those who carried CMV together with the relevant HLA.

The CDR3 consists of 15 residues. With 7 bases clipped from V and 3 bases from J, the junction kept 10 bases outside the gene matches. TCRdb re-called the reads with MiXCR, one entry per CDR3 protein. Of 300,000 to 400,000 distinct CDR3 sequences listed, about a sixth are singletons. The sample consisted of PBMCs. This sequence joins TRBV12-3 or TRBV12-4 and TRBJ2-3, with 7 bases identical to TRBD2. This clonotype originated in a human donor in good health (CMV status not recorded). Some clones in this sample may be carry-over from other donors' samples. This CDR3 is CASIRVLADTDTQYF. The CDR3 DNA reads as TGTGCCAGCATTCGGGTCCTAGCGGATACAGATACGCAGTATTTT.